This is a list of T cell receptor beta chains from one sample in a study of PD-L1 blockade in urothelial cancer. Assay: immunoSEQ multiplex PCR; the TCRdb copy retains only in-frame clones and omits some. This sample has more than 80,000 clones, with roughly 82% found just once. The sequenced sample was PBMCs, obtained around atezolizumab (anti-PD-L1) treatment. These receptor sequences come from a man between 65 and 85 years old with urothelial cancer. Each CDR3 is given with its conserved first and last residue. The D gene is left open where the match is weak. For some rows the clone size is stated as once, few or many, or as a class when expanded; others skip it.

J gene | V gene | D gene | clone size | CDR3 DNA | CDR3 protein
TRBJ2-7 | TRBV5-6 | TRBD1 | NA | TGTGCCAGCAGCCACGGGACAGGGGGCGCAGGGGAGCAGTACTTC | CASSHGTGGAGEQYF
TRBJ2-7 | TRBV6-5 | TRBD1 | once | TGTGCCAGCAGTTATCGACAGGGGGCCTACGAGCAGTACTTC | CASSYRQGAYEQYF
TRBJ1-1 | TRBV11-3 | NA | NA | TGTGCCAGCAGCTTCGGGGGGGCAGGCACTGAAGCTTTCTTT | CASSFGGAGTEAFF
TRBJ2-1 | TRBV13 | TRBD2 | few | TGTGCCAGCAGCCCCCGGACTAGCGGGACTTATGAGCAGTTCTTC | CASSPRTSGTYEQFF
TRBJ2-7 | TRBV18 | NA | NA | TGTGCCAGCTCACTCGGGGTAACTGGGGACTACGAGCAGTACTTC | CASSLGVTGDYEQYF
TRBJ2-2 | TRBV7-8 | TRBD1 | few | TGTGCCAGCAGCTCGACAGGGACCGGGGAGCTGTTTTTT | CASSSTGTGELFF
TRBJ2-1 | TRBV7-6 | TRBD2 | NA | TGTGCCAGCAGCTTAGTTGGTAGCGGGGGGATGGATGAGCAGTTCTTC | CASSLVGSGGMDEQFF
TRBJ2-2 | TRBV5-4 | NA | NA | TGTGCCAGCAGCTTGGCCCGAGGGATCACCGGGGAGCTGTTTTTT | CASSLARGITGELFF
TRBJ2-3 | TRBV20-1 | NA | NA | TGCAGCACTTACGAGGGAGATACGCAGTATTTT | CSTYEGDTQYF
TRBJ1-2 | TRBV28 | NA | NA | TGTGCCAGCAGAACACAGGGTGTCTATGGCTACACCTTC | CASRTQGVYGYTF
TRBJ2-6 | TRBV5-5 | NA | NA | TGTGCCAGCAGTATGGCCGTCCGGGCGGGGGGGGCCAACGTCCTGACTTTC | CASSMAVRAGGANVLTF
TRBJ2-1 | TRBV6-5 | TRBD1 | NA | TGTGCCAGCAGTTTGACAGGGGGCTGGTACAATGAGCAGTTCTTC | CASSLTGGWYNEQFF
TRBJ2-1 | TRBV28 | NA | NA | TGTGCCAGCAGCCCCCCTCGGGTTCCCGGTGAGCAGTTCTTC | CASSPPRVPGEQFF
TRBJ2-2 | TRBV29-1 | NA | NA | TGCAGCGTTCGCGGGGCTAGCCTGAACACCGGGGAGCTGTTTTTT | CSVRGASLNTGELFF
TRBJ2-3 | TRBV15 | NA | NA | TGTGCCACCAGCAGAGATCAGAGGGATACGCAGTATTTT | CATSRDQRDTQYF
TRBJ1-4 | TRBV5-1 | NA | NA | TGCGCCAGCAGCGTTTGGACGGGAGCAACTAATGAAAAACTGTTTTTT | CASSVWTGATNEKLFF
TRBJ1-2 | TRBV5-1 | TRBD1 | NA | TGCGCCAGCAGCCCGGGACAGGGGACGGGGAATGGCTACACCTTC | CASSPGQGTGNGYTF
TRBJ2-2 | TRBV7-9 | NA | NA | TGTGCCAGCAGACTAACGGTGGGAGTTTCCGGGGAGCTGTTTTTT | CASRLTVGVSGELFF
TRBJ2-7 | TRBV7-2 | NA | NA | TGTGCCAGCAGCTTAGGGGCTCGGGGGACCTCTTACGAGCAGTACTTC | CASSLGARGTSYEQYF
TRBJ2-1 | TRBV10-1 | TRBD1 | NA | TGCGCCAGCAGTCCGGGACAGGGGAGGGATGAGCAGTTCTTC | CASSPGQGRDEQFF
TRBJ1-5 | TRBV2 | TRBD1 | once | TGTGCCAGCACGAGGACAGGGAAGAACCAGCCCCAGCATTTT | CASTRTGKNQPQHF
TRBJ2-1 | TRBV5-6 | TRBD2 | once | TGTGCCAGCAGCCGACGACTAGCGGGGGGGGTCCATGGTGAGCAGTTCTTC | CASSRRLAGGVHGEQFF
TRBJ1-1 | TRBV6-1 | TRBD1 | NA | TGTGCCGGGGGACAGTTGAGGGCTGAAGCTTTCTTT | CAGGQLRAEAFF
TRBJ2-1 | TRBV5-5 | TRBD1 | NA | TGTGCCAGCAGCTTGCGGACAGGGGTCAGTGAGCAGTTCTTC | CASSLRTGVSEQFF
TRBJ1-1 | TRBV7-9 | NA | NA | TGTGCCAGCAGCTTCGGAGGCCCGAACACTGAAGCTTTCTTT | CASSFGGPNTEAFF
TRBJ2-7 | TRBV7-2 | TRBD1 | NA | TGTGCCAGCAGCTTAGGAGGGACAGGCTCCTACGAGCAGTACTTC | CASSLGGTGSYEQYF
TRBJ2-1 | TRBV5-1 | TRBD2 | NA | TGCGCCAGCAGCTTGGTTGCGGGAGGGGACAATGAGCAGTTCTTC | CASSLVAGGDNEQFF
TRBJ2-1 | TRBV5-1 | TRBD2 | NA | TGCGCCAGCAGCTTGGCCGGGGGGTCCAGCTCCTACAATGAGCAGTTCTTC | CASSLAGGSSSYNEQFF
TRBJ1-5 | TRBV19 | NA | NA | TGTGCCAGTAGTATAGGAGGGGGGGTAAATCAGCCCCAGCATTTT | CASSIGGGVNQPQHF
TRBJ2-3 | TRBV28 | NA | NA | TGTGCCAGCAGTTGGGACTCCAGGGATACGCAGTATTTT | CASSWDSRDTQYF